This TCR beta chain was retrieved from a study of human T cells and chemical hapten exposure. About the study: Across its roughly 24 weeks, the study gave patients weekly diphenylcyclopropenone doses to the scalp. Study results and limitations: Expanded TCRs were compared with controls, and the expanded TCRs formed significantly more large CDR3 similarity clusters.

TCRdb re-called the RACE reads with MiXCR, one entry per CDR3 protein. The sample lists roughly 43,000 distinct CDR3 sequences, around a tenth occurring once. Documented time point: patch test 2, 6 weeks after DPC sensitization. Treatment described: therapeutic diphenylcyclopropenone sensitization with weekly scalp DPC. Total RNA extraction was carried out from unfractionated whole blood. The study drew its donors from alopecia patients who were 18 to 70 years old and suitable for DPC. The CDR3 contains 13 residues. The germline V gene encodes CDR1 MDHEN and CDR2 SYDVKM. V was clipped by 6 bases and J by 5 bases; unmatched bases: 4. This clonotype has just one count. Its antigen is not known.

Sequences were derived from whole blood, sampled in connection with sensitization to the hapten diphenylcyclopropenone (DPC). The chain carries TRBV28 and TRBJ2-7; the match to TRBD2 covers 10 bases. The sequence was obtained from a woman between 25 and 40 years old with alopecia areata. Some clones in this sample may be carry-over from other donors' samples. The CDR3 nucleotides are TGTGCCAGCAGAGCTAGCGGGGGAAACGAGCAGTACTTC. Its translation: CASRASGGNEQYF.